The present T cell receptor (beta chain) was sequenced within a study of technical replicates of blood from a handful of donors. Profiling relied on immunoSEQ multiplex PCR, and the TCRdb table lists in-frame clones only, not all of them. The sample includes tens of thousands of clones, about 94% of them seen just once. Germline-derived CDR1 and CDR2 are MDHEN and SYDVKM. V was cut by 6 bases and J by 3 bases, with 27 bases left in between. CDR3 length: 19 residues. This rearrangement joins TRBV28 to TRBJ2-1, with a tentative D call TRBD2 (6 bases). Material for sequencing was T cells isolated from PBMCs. The TCR was taken from a human donor in good health. The CDR3 region is CASSPKVSYRDWIYNEQFF. The CDR3 DNA reads TGTGCCAGCAGCCCAAAGGTGTCGTACCGGGACTGGATCTACAATGAGCAGTTCTTC. Full variable domain (remainder filled in from reference TRBV28 and TRBJ2-1): DVKVTQSSRYLVKRTGEKVFLECVQDMDHENMFWYRQDPGLGLRLIYFSYDVKMKEKGDIPEGYSVSREKKERFSLILESASTNQTSMYLCASSPKVSYRDWIYNEQFFGPGTRLTVL.